This T cell receptor beta chain appears in the sequencing data of a study of blood T cell repertoires in COVID-19. Study in general: Collection of acute and convalescent COVID-19 samples took place in the United States, Italy and Spain.

Methods used by the authors: Reference gene primer amplification in the assay estimated nucleated cell counts. The assay was immunoSEQ multiplex PCR, and TCRdb's table has in-frame clones only and misses some. The V and J calls and clone size were taken over from that table, and D and trimming were inferred from the DNA. The repertoire holds under 300,000 clones, with around 86% as singletons. The CDR3 extends over 14 amino acids. The germline V gene has CDR1 MDHEN and CDR2 SYDVKM. The V segment lost 5 bases and the J segment 4 bases; nucleotides outside the gene matches: 6. Sequencing was carried out using peripheral blood. This TCR was sampled from a man aged 30 to 39 who had recovered from COVID-19. The V gene is TRBV28, the J gene TRBJ1-1; TRBD1 matches 8 bases. The CDR3, as DNA: TGTGCCAGCAGTGGACAGGGCTGGGTCACTGAAGCTTTCTTT. This codes for CASSGQGWVTEAFF.